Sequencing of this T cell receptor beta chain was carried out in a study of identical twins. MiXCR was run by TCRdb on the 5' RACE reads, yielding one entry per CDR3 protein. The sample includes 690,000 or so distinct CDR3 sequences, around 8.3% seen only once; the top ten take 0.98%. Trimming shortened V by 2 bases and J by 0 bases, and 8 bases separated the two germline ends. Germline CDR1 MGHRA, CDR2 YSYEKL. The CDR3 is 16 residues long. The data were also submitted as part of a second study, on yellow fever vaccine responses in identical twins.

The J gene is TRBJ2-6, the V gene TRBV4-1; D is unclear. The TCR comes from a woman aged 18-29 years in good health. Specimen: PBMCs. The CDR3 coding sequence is TGCGCCAGCAGCCAAAGTTGGGGCTCTGGGGCCAACGTCCTGACTTTC. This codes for CASSQSWGSGANVLTF.